The 31 T cell receptor beta chains given below trace back to one sample, sequenced in a study of beta chain features in type 1 diabetes. Expressed TCRB transcripts were sequenced because the isolated RNA had all been reverse transcribed beforehand. Profiling relied on immunoSEQ multiplex PCR, and the TCRdb table lists in-frame clones only, not all of them. This table holds just over 450,000 clones, roughly 30% found once. The specimen sequenced was naive CD4+ T cells from blood. The receptors were gathered from a man between 18 and 29 years old in good health.

This clone came up a few times. V usage is TRBV9 and J usage is TRBJ2-5, with TRBD1 identical over 9 bases. CDR1 and CDR2 (germline): SGDLS, YYNGEE. There are 15 residues in the CDR3. V was clipped by 2 bases and J by 5 bases; unmatched bases: 7. In DNA form, the CDR3 reads TGTGCCAGCAGCGTCCCGGGACAGGGAATGGAGACCCAGTACTTC. It codes for CASSVPGQGMETQYF.

The chain is built from TRBV5-6 and TRBJ2-1, with 12 bases fitting TRBD2. The length of the CDR3 is 16 residues. Germline CDR1 reads SGHDT; CDR2 reads YYEEEE. The V and J ends lost 4 bases and 7 bases, in that order; junction bases with no gene match: 9. CDR3 amino acids: CASSKRPGLAGNEQFF. In DNA, the CDR3 is TGTGCCAGCAGCAAACGACCGGGACTAGCGGGTAATGAGCAGTTCTTC.

The V gene is TRBV4-1, the J gene TRBJ1-2; D not certain. V shed 0 bases and J shed 4 bases, with 9 bases lying between them. This CDR3 has 14 amino acids. CDR1 and CDR2 (germline): MGHRA, YSYEKL. CDR3 in amino acids: CASSQDDVGYGYTF. CDR3 DNA sequence: TGCGCCAGCAGCCAAGACGATGTGGGCTATGGCTACACCTTC.

This clone was detected a few times. V usage is TRBV30 and J usage is TRBJ1-5; D may be TRBD1 (5 bases). V was clipped by 3 bases and J by 6 bases, with 9 bases between them. The CDR3 loop spans 12 amino acids. CDR1 is GTSNPN, CDR2 SVGIG, per germline (reference sequence). CDR3 amino acids: CAWSRAGQPQHF. The CDR3 DNA sequence: TGTGCCTGGAGCAGGGCGGGTCAGCCCCAGCATTTT.

The chain uses TRBV7-9 and TRBJ2-5; 12 nucleotides agree with TRBD2. Germline CDR1 reads SEHNR; CDR2 reads FQNEAQ (reference sequence). V lost 5 bases and J lost 6; bases outside the gene matches: 7. The CDR3 runs 15 residues. CDR3 sequence reads: CASSLGLAGGQTQYF. The CDR3 nucleotides are TGTGCCAGCAGCCTAGGGCTAGCGGGAGGGCAGACCCAGTACTTC.

The chain has TRBV7-9 and TRBJ2-1; D uncertain. Germline V gene lookup returns CDR1 SEHNR and CDR2 FQNEAQ (reference sequence). This CDR3 spans 12 amino acids. V was trimmed by 1 base and J by 6 bases, leaving 4 bases between them. The CDR3 region has the DNA TGTGCCAGCAGCTTAGTCCTCAATGAGCAGTTCTTC. This codes for CASSLVLNEQFF.

The chain joins TRBV14 to TRBJ1-2; D gene unclear. V lost 0 bases and J 6 bases, leaving 11 bases between the germline ends. Germline V lookup: CDR1 SGHDN, CDR2 FVKESK. This CDR3 contains 14 residues. CDR3 DNA: TGTGCCAGCAGCCAAGATCTCCGGGGAGATGGCTACACCTTC. Protein sequence: CASSQDLRGDGYTF.

This clone was found a few times. The CDR3 reads CAWSAGTSGSQETQYF. CDR3 DNA sequence: TGTGCCTGGAGTGCAGGGACTAGCGGGAGTCAAGAGACCCAGTACTTC. The V call is TRBV30, the J call TRBJ2-5; 14 nucleotides line up with TRBD2. The ends lost 1 base at V and 2 bases at J; junction bases unmatched: 3. In germline, CDR1 is GTSNPN, CDR2 SVGIG (reference sequence). CDR3 length: 16 residues.

The DNA of the CDR3 is TGTGCCAGCAGCTTAGCGGGCAGGGAGGGCGAGCAGTACTTC. This sequence encodes CASSLAGREGEQYF. This chain joins TRBV7-9 and TRBJ2-7; 7 bases line up with TRBD2. The length of the CDR3 is 14 residues. Germline values: CDR1 SEHNR, CDR2 FQNEAQ (reference sequence). With 0 bases clipped from V and 6 bases from J, the junction kept 5 bases outside the gene matches.

The sample holds a few counts of this clone. This chain connects TRBV29-1 to TRBJ2-7; 10 positions agree with TRBD2. Germline CDR1 SQVTM, CDR2 ANQGSEA. CDR3 length equals 14 residues. V was pared by 2 bases and J by 3 bases, with 4 bases of the junction left unmatched. The DNA for the CDR3 is TGCAGCGTTGAATGGCCTAGCGGGAGCTACGAGCAGTACTTC. It yields the protein CSVEWPSGSYEQYF.

J is TRBJ2-2 and V is TRBV23-1; D ambiguous. TRBV23-1 is filed as an ORF, its function uncertain. There are 13 residues in the CDR3. V lost 2 bases and J lost 7, with 8 bases in between. CDR3 DNA: TGCGCCAGCAGTCAAGACTTGGACGGGGAGCTGTTTTTT. Encoded protein: CASSQDLDGELFF.

This clone appeared a few times. V usage is TRBV2 and J usage is TRBJ2-3; weak D call: TRBD1 (6 bases). The CDR3 spans 15 residues. Looked up from germline, CDR1 is SNHLY and CDR2 is FYNNEI. V lost 11 bases to trimming and J lost 0 bases, with 18 bases between them. The CDR3: CAAIPQGKSTDTQYF. DNA of the CDR3: TGTGCCGCCATCCCCCAGGGGAAGAGCACAGATACGCAGTATTTT.

This clone has a handful of counts. The chain couples TRBV25-1 to TRBJ2-1; 7 positions agree with TRBD2. Germline CDR1 is MGHDK and CDR2 is SYGVNS. Trimming removed 1 base from V and 10 bases from J; junction bases left unmatched: 13. This CDR3 spans 16 amino acids. CDR3 protein: CASSEFERDGGREQFF. The CDR3 bases are TGTGCCAGCAGTGAATTCGAGCGGGACGGAGGTCGGGAGCAGTTCTTC. Variable domain in full (rest from reference TRBV25-1 and TRBJ2-1): EADIYQTPRYLVIGTGKKITLECSQTMGHDKMYWYQQDPGMELHLIHYSYGVNSTEKGDLSSESTVSRIRTEHFPLTLESARPSHTSQYLCASSEFERDGGREQFFGPGTRLTVL.

In its sample, this clone was seen a few times. The chain links TRBV7-8 to TRBJ2-7; D might be TRBD2 (5 bases). This CDR3 region has 13 residues. Per the germline V gene, CDR1 is SGHVS and CDR2 is FQNEAQ. V lost 5 bases and J lost 0, with 8 bases in between. This CDR3 is CASSTTSSYEQYF. Written as DNA, the CDR3 is TGTGCCAGCAGCACAACTAGCTCCTACGAGCAGTACTTC. Combining the CDR3 with reference TRBV7-8 and TRBJ2-7 gives the whole variable domain GAGVSQSPRYKVAKRGQDVALRCDPISGHVSLFWYQQALGQGPEFLTYFQNEAQLDKSGLPSDRFFAERPEGSVSTLKIQRTQQEDSAVYLCASSTTSSYEQYFGPGTRLTVT.

The gene calls are TRBV7-2 and TRBJ1-2; 9 nucleotides match TRBD1. In germline, CDR1 is SGHTA, CDR2 FQGNSA. The trim removed 3 bases at V and 6 bases at J, leaving 5 bases unmatched. The CDR3 has 14 residues. The CDR3 nucleotides are TGTGCCAGCAGCTTTCGGGACAGGGTCCATGGCTACACCTTC. This translates into CASSFRDRVHGYTF.

The chain has TRBV28 and TRBJ1-2; D is undetermined. Germline CDR1 and CDR2: MDHEN and SYDVKM. V lost 3 bases and J lost 5, with 10 bases in between. This CDR3 is built from 13 residues. The CDR3 region has the DNA TGTGCCAGCAGTTTTGGACCTATATATGGCTACACCTTC. The encoded protein is CASSFGPIYGYTF.

This clone was found a few times. The rearrangement links TRBV5-1 to TRBJ2-3; tentative D call: TRBD2 (5 bases). Germline V gene lookup returns CDR1 SGHRS and CDR2 YFSETQ. Deletions cut 2 bases from V and 6 bases from J, with 19 bases between. There are 16 residues in the CDR3. For the CDR3, the DNA is TGCGCCAGCAGCTTAAACCCTAGCATGGTCGGTGATACGCAGTATTTT. Its protein is CASSLNPSMVGDTQYF.

This sequence joins TRBV18 and TRBJ2-5, with D hard to call. V dropped 4 bases and J dropped 5 bases, with 5 bases sitting between them. The CDR3 is 11 amino acids. Germline V gene sequence: CDR1 KGHSH, CDR2 LQKENI. CDR3 loop: CASSLMETQYF. The CDR3 DNA reads as TGTGCCAGCTCACTTATGGAGACCCAGTACTTC.

The chain has TRBV9 and TRBJ2-7; 11 positions agree with TRBD2. This CDR3 contains 16 residues. Germline V gene sequence: CDR1 SGDLS, CDR2 YYNGEE. The trim removed 2 bases at V and 3 bases at J, leaving 7 bases unmatched. CDR3 in DNA: TGTGCCAGCAGCGTTACAGGACTAGCGGGTTTCTACGAGCAGTACTTC. Encoded protein: CASSVTGLAGFYEQYF.

To note about this clone: Other nucleotide sequences from this sample produce the same CDR3. The genes are TRBV29-1 and TRBJ1-5; TRBD1 is a possible D gene (6 bases). Germline V gene data show CDR1 as SQVTM and CDR2 as ANQGSEA. V lost 6 bases and J lost 5, with 14 bases in between. The CDR3 loop spans 13 amino acids. CDR3 nucleotides: TGCAGCGTGAGCGGGGGGCGAGATCAGCCCCAGCATTTT. Translation gives CSVSGGRDQPQHF. The whole variable domain, filled in from reference TRBV29-1 and TRBJ1-5, reads SAVISQKPSRDICQRGTSLTIQCQVDSQVTMMFWYRQQPGQSLTLIATANQGSEATYESGFVIDKFPISRPNLTFSTLTVSNMSPEDSSIYLCSVSGGRDQPQHFGDGTRLSIL.

The V and J genes are TRBV30 and TRBJ1-1, with D perhaps matching TRBD1 (5 bases). Trimming took off 8 bases at V and 3 bases at J, with 16 bases between the two ends. Germline V gene data show CDR1 as GTSNPN and CDR2 as SVGIG (reference sequence). CDR3 length: 13 residues. The CDR3: CASPGQGYTEAFF. The CDR3 nucleotides are TGTGCCAGCCCTGGTCAGGGCTACACTGAAGCTTTCTTT.

In this sample, this clone turned up a few times. The chain employs TRBV30 and TRBJ1-1, with D unclear. Trimming took off 5 bases at V and 4 bases at J, with 23 bases between the two ends. Germline values: CDR1 GTSNPN, CDR2 SVGIG (reference sequence). The CDR3 runs to 16 residues. This CDR3 is CAWLGRLTPRGTEAFF. In DNA form, the CDR3 reads TGTGCCTGGTTAGGGCGGCTCACTCCGCGGGGCACTGAAGCTTTCTTT.

The chain recombines TRBV7-2 with TRBJ2-3, with D unresolved. CDR3 length: 15 residues. V lost 5 bases to trimming and J lost 3 bases, with 15 bases between them. CDR1 and CDR2 from the germline V gene are SGHTA and FQGNSA. CDR3 in amino acids: CASSRPYPGTDTQYF. The CDR3 DNA reads TGTGCCAGCAGCCGCCCTTACCCCGGGACAGATACGCAGTATTTT.

V is TRBV7-2 and J is TRBJ2-3, with D hard to call. CDR3 length: 13 amino acids. Germline assignment: CDR1 SGHTA and CDR2 FQGNSA. Deletions cut 8 bases from V and 2 bases from J, with 11 bases between. In nucleotides, the CDR3 is TGTGCCAGCCATGGCGGATTCACAGATACGCAGTATTTT. Protein sequence: CASHGGFTDTQYF.

This chain joins TRBV9 and TRBJ2-3; D uncertain. The CDR3 contains 13 residues. Trimming removed 2 bases at V and 5 bases at J, with 9 bases between. CDR1 is SGDLS and CDR2 is YYNGEE in the germline V gene. CDR3 in amino acids: CASSVKVRDTQYF. The CDR3 DNA is TGTGCCAGCAGCGTTAAGGTGAGAGATACGCAGTATTTT.

The chain has TRBV7-2 and TRBJ2-7; 7 bases agree with TRBD1. Germline CDR1 reads SGHTA; CDR2 reads FQGNSA. This CDR3 spans 14 amino acids. The J segment lost 3 bases and the V segment lost 3 bases, leaving 5 bases of the junction unmatched. CDR3 DNA sequence: TGTGCCAGCAGCTTTCAACAGGGGCTCTACGAGCAGTACTTC. This sequence encodes CASSFQQGLYEQYF.

This chain connects TRBV9 to TRBJ2-3, with 12 bases aligning to TRBD2. CDR1 is SGDLS and CDR2 is YYNGEE in the germline V gene. Trimming at V came to 2 bases and at J to 3 bases, leaving 4 bases not matched to a gene. This CDR3 region has 16 residues. This CDR3 is CASSVFGLAGTDTQYF. CDR3 sequence (DNA): TGTGCCAGCAGCGTGTTTGGACTAGCGGGAACAGATACGCAGTATTTT.

The chain uses TRBV4-1 and TRBJ1-1; D is undetermined. Germline V CDR1 and CDR2: MGHRA, YSYEKL. CDR3 length equals 14 residues. V was shortened by 2 bases and J by 0 bases, with 7 bases between the two germline ends. Written as DNA, the CDR3 is TGCGCCAGCAGCCAACCGACACTGAACACTGAAGCTTTCTTT. The encoded protein is CASSQPTLNTEAFF.

The rearrangement uses TRBV11-1 and TRBJ2-7, with 8 bases matching TRBD1. The CDR3 totals 12 residues. Germline V CDR1 and CDR2: SGHAT, FQDESV (reference sequence). J gave up 5 bases and V 6 bases, and 3 bases lay outside the gene matches. The CDR3 is CASSLDRDEQYF. In nucleotides, the CDR3 is TGTGCCAGCAGTCTGGACAGGGACGAGCAGTACTTC.

This clone has more than one count but fewer than ten. The chain links TRBV30 to TRBJ2-7; 7 nucleotides line up with TRBD1. This CDR3 contains 12 residues. Trimming at V came to 4 bases and at J to 6 bases, leaving 6 bases not matched to a gene. CDR1 is GTSNPN, CDR2 SVGIG, per germline (reference sequence). In DNA form, the CDR3 reads TGTGCCTGGACCATTACAGGGGTCGAGCAGTACTTC. Protein sequence: CAWTITGVEQYF.

This sequence joins TRBV9 and TRBJ1-3, with unresolved D. The germline gives CDR1 SGDLS, CDR2 YYNGEE. There are 12 residues in the CDR3. Trimming took 1 base from V and 4 from J, leaving 3 bases between them. As DNA, the CDR3 is TGTGCCAGCAGCGTACCCGGAAACACCATATATTTT. This encodes CASSVPGNTIYF. The full variable domain, completed using reference TRBV9 and TRBJ1-3, is DSGVTQTPKHLITATGQRVTLRCSPRSGDLSVYWYQQSLDQGLQFLIQYYNGEERAKGNILERFSAQQFPDLHSELNLSSLELGDSALYFCASSVPGNTIYFGEGSWLTVV.